A single sample is the source of the 13 T cell receptor beta chains below, sequenced in a study of T cell responses to AZD1222 COVID-19 vaccine (dated by TCRdb to about 2021). The method behind the library was the immunoSEQ multiplex PCR assay. Imported from immuneACCESS, the table was reduced by TCRdb to in-frame sequences with V and J called. These copies leave out some clones; in studies compared against another copy, an unresolved V gene accounts for under half, and the cause of the remainder is not known. This sample gives approximately 140,000 clones in total; 90% of them show up just once. Together, the top ten hold roughly 3.6% of the sample. The sample's time point label, in plain terms: baseline before first vaccination. Sample: peripheral blood, taken on day 0 of AZD1222 vaccination. The receptors stem from an adult in good health.

The chain has TRBV11-2 and TRBJ2-1; 8 bases align to TRBD1. Trimming cost V 8 bases and J 5 bases; bases outside gene matches: 8. The CDR3 runs 14 residues. Germline CDR1 SGHAT, CDR2 FQNNGV. The CDR3 nucleotides read TGTGCCAGCGAGAACAGGGGGTTGAACAATGAGCAGTTCTTC. Protein: CASENRGLNNEQFF. The full variable domain, in which reference TRBV11-2 and TRBJ2-1 provide the parts outside the CDR3, is EAGVAQSPRYKIIEKRQSVAFWCNPISGHATLYWYQQILGQGPKLLIQFQNNGVVDDSQLPKDRFSAERLKGVDSTLKIQPAKLEDSAVYLCASENRGLNNEQFFGPGTRLTVL.

The genes are TRBV29-1 and TRBJ1-2; D is uncertain. The V gene lost 0 bases and the J gene lost 6 bases, with 14 bases spanning the gap. Germline V CDR1 and CDR2: SQVTM, ANQGSEA. The CDR3 is 14 amino acids. The CDR3, as DNA: TGCAGCGTTGAAGATCAGCGCGGAAGGGATGGCTACACCTTC. Translated: CSVEDQRGRDGYTF.

This clone was counted only a few times. CDR3 amino acids: CAISESGGTEEKLFF. In nucleotides, the CDR3 is TGTGCCATCAGTGAGTCCGGGGGGACAGAAGAAAAACTGTTTTTT. The chain uses TRBV10-3 and TRBJ1-4, with TRBD1 identical over 7 bases. The V segment lost 0 bases and the J segment 8 bases; nucleotides outside the gene matches: 6. This CDR3 has 15 residues. Germline V gene data show CDR1 as ENHRY and CDR2 as SYGVKD.

Of note for this clone: The junction departs from germline at one end; a sequencing error may be responsible. The chain combines TRBV4-1 with TRBJ2-5, with TRBD1 matching 12 bases. Germline V gene data show CDR1 as MGHRA and CDR2 as YSYEKL. The CDR3 runs to 15 residues. CDR3 nucleotides: TGCGCCTGCAGCCTACGGGACAGGGGGCGAGAGACCCAGTACTTC. This translates into CACSLRDRGRETQYF.

The chain combines TRBV5-4 with TRBJ1-6; 7 bases agree with TRBD1. Germline V lookup: CDR1 SGHNT, CDR2 YYREEE (reference sequence). V dropped 1 base and J dropped 6; count of bases not matched to a gene: 4. The length of the CDR3 is 15 residues. The CDR3 bases are TGTGCCAGCAGCTTGATGCAGGGGGGTAATTCACCCCTCCACTTT. Amino acids: CASSLMQGGNSPLHF.

The J gene is TRBJ2-5, the V gene TRBV6-4; D unresolved. CDR3 length: 13 residues. The germline V gene has CDR1 MRHNA and CDR2 SNTAGT. The V gene lost 4 bases and the J gene lost 2 bases, with 8 bases spanning the gap. The CDR3, as DNA: TGTGCCAGCAGTGGGGAACGGCAAGAGACCCAGTACTTC. This encodes CASSGERQETQYF.

J is TRBJ2-2 and V is TRBV2; a weak D match, TRBD1 (5 bases). Deletions cut 3 bases from V and 6 bases from J, with 14 bases between. From germline, CDR1 is SNHLY and CDR2 FYNNEI. This CDR3 comprises 15 residues. The CDR3 sequence is CASSDGRVSPGELFF. CDR3 nucleotide sequence: TGTGCCAGCAGTGACGGCAGGGTTTCACCCGGGGAGCTGTTTTTT.

This clone showed up just once. This sequence joins TRBV2 and TRBJ2-2; TRBD1 agrees at 7 bases. The germline gives CDR1 SNHLY, CDR2 FYNNEI. The CDR3 has 14 amino acids. Trimming took 6 bases from V and 4 from J; bases not matched to a gene: 5. CDR3 nucleotide sequence: TGTGCCAGCAGCGCCGACAGGGCCACCGGGGAGCTGTTTTTT. This sequence encodes CASSADRATGELFF.

The rearrangement links TRBV14 to TRBJ2-5; TRBD2 matches at 10 bases. Germline V lookup: CDR1 SGHDN, CDR2 FVKESK. This CDR3 contains 14 residues. The trim removed 4 bases at V and 3 bases at J, leaving 2 bases unmatched. The CDR3 sequence: CASSPLAGEETQYF. The CDR3 DNA reads TGTGCCAGCAGCCCTCTAGCGGGAGAAGAGACCCAGTACTTC.

The chain carries TRBV12-3 or TRBV12-4 and TRBJ1-2; maybe TRBD1 (6 bases). V was shortened by 7 bases and J by 2 bases, with 11 bases between the two germline ends. The CDR3 runs 13 residues. CDR3 in amino acids: CASTQGKNYGYTF. CDR3 nucleotide sequence: TGTGCCAGCACACAGGGAAAAAACTATGGCTACACCTTC.

The chain carries TRBV6-1 and TRBJ1-4; D possibly corresponds to TRBD1 (6 bases). Germline values: CDR1 MNHNS, CDR2 SASEGT. CDR3 length equals 17 residues. Trimming stripped 2 bases from V and 4 bases from J, with 17 bases between. CDR3: CASSEQVQGAGNEKLFF. The CDR3 DNA is TGTGCCAGCAGTGAACAGGTACAGGGCGCCGGTAATGAAAAACTGTTTTTT.

V gene TRBV5-1 combines with J gene TRBJ2-2; a possible D gene is TRBD2 (6 bases). CDR1 is SGHRS and CDR2 is YFSETQ in the germline V gene. This CDR3 contains 16 residues. V lost 0 bases, J lost 4 bases, and 13 bases lay in between. The CDR3: CASSLGGGPATGELFF. The CDR3 DNA is TGCGCCAGCAGCTTGGGTGGAGGGCCGGCCACCGGGGAGCTGTTTTTT.

J is TRBJ1-1 and V is TRBV4-2; D is ambiguous. Trimming cost V 0 bases and J 4 bases, with 12 bases left between them. CDR1 and CDR2 from the germline V gene are LGHNA and YNFKEQ. The CDR3 has 15 residues. The CDR3 sequence: CASSQEMGGTTEAFF. CDR3 nucleotide sequence: TGTGCCAGCAGCCAAGAAATGGGAGGAACCACTGAAGCTTTCTTT.